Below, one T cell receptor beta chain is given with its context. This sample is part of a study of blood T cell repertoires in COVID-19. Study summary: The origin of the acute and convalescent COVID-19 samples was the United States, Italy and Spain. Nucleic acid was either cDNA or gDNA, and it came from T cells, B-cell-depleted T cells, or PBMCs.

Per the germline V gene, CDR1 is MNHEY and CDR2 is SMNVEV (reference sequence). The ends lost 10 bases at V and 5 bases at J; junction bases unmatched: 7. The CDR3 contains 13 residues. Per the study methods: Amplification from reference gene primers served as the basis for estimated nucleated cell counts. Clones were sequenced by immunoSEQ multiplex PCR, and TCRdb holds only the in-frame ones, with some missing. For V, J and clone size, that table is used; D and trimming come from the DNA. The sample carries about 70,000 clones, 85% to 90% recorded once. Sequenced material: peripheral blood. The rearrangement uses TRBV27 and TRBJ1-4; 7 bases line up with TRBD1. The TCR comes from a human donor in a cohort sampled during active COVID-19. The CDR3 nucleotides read TGTGCCACCGCGGGACAGTTCAATGAAAAACTGTTTTTT. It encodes CATAGQFNEKLFF.